The TCR beta chain described here comes from a study of blood T cell repertoires in COVID-19. Study-wide background: Sites across the United States, Italy and Spain contributed samples from acute and convalescent COVID-19. PBMCs, B-cell-depleted T cells, or T cells provided the cDNA or gDNA that made up the material.

In the original processing: Using reference gene primer amplification, nucleated cell counts were estimated. Repertoires were generated with immunoSEQ multiplex PCR, while TCRdb's copy carries only in-frame clones and drops some. The DNA gave D and trimming, while V, J and clone size come from that table. The data show over 200,000 clones, 65% to 85% seen once. This clone was found once. The CDR3 consists of 14 residues. Trimming shortened V by 5 bases and J by 11 bases, and 21 bases separated the two germline ends. In germline, CDR1 is SGHTA, CDR2 FQGTGA. V usage is TRBV7-3 and J usage is TRBJ1-1; a weak D match, TRBD1 (5 bases). The specimen was peripheral blood. The sequence was obtained from a woman aged 50 to 60 with acute or convalescent COVID-19. Here the CDR3 DNA reads TGTGCCAGCAGCGCCTTGACAGACCTTTCCGAGGCTTTCTTT. It codes for CASSALTDLSEAFF.